The entry that follows covers one TCR beta chain sequence. The data are from a study of shared clonotypes between healthy human individuals. Trimming at V came to 8 bases and at J to 4 bases, leaving 6 bases not matched to a gene. The CDR3 sequence is 13 residues long. Germline V lookup: CDR1 LNHDA, CDR2 SQIVND (reference sequence). The naive CD8 population came from CD45RO-negative cells selected for CCR7, without terminally differentiated effector memory CD45RA+ cells. The repertoire was sequenced with immunoSEQ multiplex PCR; TCRdb's copy has only in-frame clones and lacks some. Here the sample spans approximately 1.9 million clones, 93% being singletons.

This sequence originates from a man aged 18 to 29 in good health. Some clones in this sample may be carry-over from other donors' samples. This rearrangement joins TRBV19 to TRBJ1-1, with TRBD1 identical over 8 bases. Input material: naive CD8+ T cells from PBMCs. The CDR3 DNA is TGTGCCAGTCGGAACGACAGGGGCACTGAAGCTTTCTTT. Encoded protein: CASRNDRGTEAFF.